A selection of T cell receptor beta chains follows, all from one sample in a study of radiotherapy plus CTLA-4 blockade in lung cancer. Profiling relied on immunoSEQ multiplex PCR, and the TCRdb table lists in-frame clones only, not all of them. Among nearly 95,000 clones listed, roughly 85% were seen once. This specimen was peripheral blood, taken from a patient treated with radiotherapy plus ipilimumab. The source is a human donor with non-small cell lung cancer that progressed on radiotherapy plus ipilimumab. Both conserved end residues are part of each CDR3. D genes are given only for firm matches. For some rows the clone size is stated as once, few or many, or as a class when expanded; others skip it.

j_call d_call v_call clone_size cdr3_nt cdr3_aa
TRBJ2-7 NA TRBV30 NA TGTGCCTGGAGCTTGCCAAGACGGCTCAGGGCTGACGAGCAGTACTTC CAWSLPRRLRADEQYF
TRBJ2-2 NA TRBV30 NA TGTGCCTGGGTGACTGACGCGAACACCGGGGAGCTGTTTTTT CAWVTDANTGELFF
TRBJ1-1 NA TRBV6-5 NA TGTGCCAGCAGTTACTCGAGGGGGAACACTGAAGCTTTCTTT CASSYSRGNTEAFF
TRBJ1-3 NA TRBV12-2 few TGTGCAAGTCGTACCTCCGGGACAGGGTACGGAAACACCATATATTTT CASRTSGTGYGNTIYF
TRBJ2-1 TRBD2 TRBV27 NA TGTGCCAGCAGTTCGCTTAGCGGGAGGGGATACAATGAGCAGTTCTTC CASSSLSGRGYNEQFF
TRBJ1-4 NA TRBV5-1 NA TGCGCCAGCAGCATCGGGACGGTACCTACCCACGAAAAACTGTTTTTT CASSIGTVPTHEKLFF
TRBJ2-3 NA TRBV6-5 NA TGTGCCAGCAGCCGATACCGTACCTCCCCAGATACGCAGTATTTT CASSRYRTSPDTQYF
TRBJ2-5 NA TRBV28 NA TGTGCCAGCAGTTTGGCCCGGGGGCTGCGGGAGACCCAGTACTTC CASSLARGLRETQYF
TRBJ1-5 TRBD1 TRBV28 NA TGTGCCAGCATCACTCAGGGGGAAAGCAATCAGCCCCAGCATTTT CASITQGESNQPQHF
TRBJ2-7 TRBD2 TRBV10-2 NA TGCGCCAGCAGTGAGTCCGTACTAGCGGGCGCCTACGAGCAGTACTTC CASSESVLAGAYEQYF
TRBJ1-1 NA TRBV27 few TGTGCCAGCAGTTTATTGGGGGGGGGAACTGAAGCTTTCTTT CASSLLGGGTEAFF
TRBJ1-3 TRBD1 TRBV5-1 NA TGCGCCAGCAGCAGAACGGGACAGGGAATCGGCAACACCATATATTTT CASSRTGQGIGNTIYF
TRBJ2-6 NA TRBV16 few TGTGCCAGCAGCCCCTTTACAGGGAGCTCTGGGGCCAACGTCCTGACTTTC CASSPFTGSSGANVLTF
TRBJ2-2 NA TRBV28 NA TGTGCCAGCAGTTTCCTACAGGGTGTGAACACCGGGGAGCTGTTTTTT CASSFLQGVNTGELFF
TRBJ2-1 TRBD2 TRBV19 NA TGTGCCAGTCTAGGGGGGAGACTAGCGGGAGAGGATGAGCAGTTCTTC CASLGGRLAGEDEQFF
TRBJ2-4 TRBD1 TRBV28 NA TGTGCCAGCCGCGGACAGGGATCATACATTCAGTACTTC CASRGQGSYIQYF
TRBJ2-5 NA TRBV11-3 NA TGTGCCAGCAGCTTAATATGGCCGCCGGAGACCCAGTACTTC CASSLIWPPETQYF
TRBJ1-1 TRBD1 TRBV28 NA TGTGCCAGCAGTTTAAGCTCAACAGGGGCCACTGAAGCTTTCTTT CASSLSSTGATEAFF
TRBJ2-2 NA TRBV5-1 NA TGCGCCAGCAGCTTGAGACCAGACACCGGGGAGCTGTTTTTT CASSLRPDTGELFF
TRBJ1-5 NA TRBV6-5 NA TGTGCCAGCAGTTACTCGGCAGGGGACCATCAGCCCCAGCATTTT CASSYSAGDHQPQHF
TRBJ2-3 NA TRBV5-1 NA TGCGCCAGCAGCACTTCCACCTCCCGGACAGATACGCAGTATTTT CASSTSTSRTDTQYF
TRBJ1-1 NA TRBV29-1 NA TGCAGCGTCGGGACTCCTACCGTACCGGGGTCGTTGAACACTGAAGCTTTCTTT CSVGTPTVPGSLNTEAFF
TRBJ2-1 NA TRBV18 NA TGTGCCAGCTCACCAGGGTTGGGGGGAGAGGAGCAGTTCTTC CASSPGLGGEEQFF
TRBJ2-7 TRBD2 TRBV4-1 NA TGCGCCAGCAGCCCCGTGTTACTAGCGCCCCACGAGCAGTACTTC CASSPVLLAPHEQYF
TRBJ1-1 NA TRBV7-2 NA TGTGCCAGCCGTCACAGAAACACTGAAGCTTTCTTT CASRHRNTEAFF
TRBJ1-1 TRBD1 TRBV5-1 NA TGCGCCAGCAGCGGGGGGACAGGGAGCACTGAAGCTTTCTTT CASSGGTGSTEAFF
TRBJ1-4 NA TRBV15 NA TGTGCCACCAGCACGCAGGGATTGAATGAAAAACTGTTTTTT CATSTQGLNEKLFF
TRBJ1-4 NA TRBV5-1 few TGCGCCAGCAGCTTGGGGACAAAATCAACTAATGAAAAACTGTTTTTT CASSLGTKSTNEKLFF
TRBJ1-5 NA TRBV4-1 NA TGCGCCAGCAGCCTATGGACGGCGGATCAGCCCCAGCATTTT CASSLWTADQPQHF